Presented here are 26 T cell receptor beta chains from one specimen sequenced in a study of blood T cell repertoires in COVID-19. Sequencing was performed with immunoSEQ multiplex PCR; in TCRdb, only in-frame clones are kept and a portion is missing. This sample carries about 370,000 clones, 85% to 90% of them seen once, and the ten largest clones take over 0.95%. The sequenced sample consisted of PBMCs or T cells enriched from blood (not recorded which). The receptors come from a man younger than 35 who had recovered from COVID-19.

The rearrangement uses TRBV7-9 and TRBJ1-1; D call uncertain. The CDR3 is 17 residues long. Trimming pared 1 base from V and 5 bases from J, leaving 20 bases between. Germline-derived CDR1 and CDR2 are SEHNR and FQNEAQ (reference sequence). The CDR3 region is CASSLGRLLPRGTEAFF. CDR3 bases: TGTGCCAGCAGCTTAGGCAGACTTCTCCCGAGAGGAACTGAAGCTTTCTTT.

This chain connects TRBV10-3 to TRBJ1-5, with D perhaps TRBD1 (5 bases). V was shortened by 5 bases and J by 4 bases, with 9 bases between the two germline ends. Germline assignment: CDR1 ENHRY and CDR2 SYGVKD. This CDR3 is 13 amino acids long. The CDR3 is CAISQGQNQPQHF. The CDR3 DNA reads TGTGCCATCAGTCAGGGTCAGAATCAGCCCCAGCATTTT.

The chain employs TRBV5-1 and TRBJ2-7; a weak D match, TRBD2 (5 bases). The CDR3 is made up of 13 amino acids. In germline, CDR1 is SGHRS, CDR2 YFSETQ. Deletions cut 0 bases from V and 6 bases from J, with 10 bases between. CDR3 DNA: TGCGCCAGCAGCTTGGAGGTTAGCGCCGAGCAGTACTTC. This codes for CASSLEVSAEQYF.

As for this clone: The same CDR3 is also encoded by other DNA sequences in this sample. The chain carries TRBV18 and TRBJ1-5; D unresolved. The germline CDR1 and CDR2 sequences are KGHSH and LQKENI. Trimming cost V 2 bases and J 0 bases, with 5 bases left between them. The CDR3 spans 14 residues. The CDR3 here is CASSPGHSNQPQHF. For the CDR3, the DNA is TGTGCCAGCTCACCAGGGCATAGCAATCAGCCCCAGCATTTT.

The chain joins TRBV7-9 to TRBJ2-6; TRBD1 matches at 9 bases. The germline gives CDR1 SEHNR, CDR2 FQNEAQ (reference sequence). J gave up 3 bases and V 4 bases, and 10 bases lay outside the gene matches. The CDR3 has 18 amino acids. The CDR3 nucleotides are TGTGCCAGCAGCTCACGTCCCGGGACAGGGATTGGGGCCAACGTCCTGACTTTC. Amino acids: CASSSRPGTGIGANVLTF.

The rearrangement joins TRBV5-1 to TRBJ1-1; D is possibly TRBD1 (6 bases). The CDR3 consists of 14 residues. From germline, CDR1 is SGHRS and CDR2 YFSETQ. V was shortened by 1 base and J by 4 bases, with 11 bases between the two germline ends. Here the CDR3 reads CASSLQTQGTEAFF. CDR3 nucleotides: TGCGCCAGCAGCTTGCAAACACAGGGCACTGAAGCTTTCTTT.

The chain combines TRBV11-2 with TRBJ1-3; the D is unclear. Germline CDR1 and CDR2: SGHAT and FQNNGV. Trimming took 5 bases from V and 2 from J, leaving 13 bases between them. The CDR3 runs to 15 residues. CDR3 region: CASSPGRGTGNTIYF. CDR3 nucleotide sequence: TGTGCCAGCAGCCCTGGCAGAGGCACTGGAAACACCATATATTTT.

V and J are TRBV9 and TRBJ2-3; no reliable D call. CDR3 size: 13 residues. Trimming removed 2 bases at V and 3 bases at J, with 7 bases between. Germline CDR1 reads SGDLS; CDR2 reads YYNGEE. The CDR3 nucleotides read TGTGCCAGCAGCGTGGGCCTAACAGATACGCAGTATTTT. Amino acids: CASSVGLTDTQYF.

In its sample, this clone was seen a few times. The chain employs TRBV9 and TRBJ2-5; 7 nucleotides line up with TRBD1. Trimming at V came to 3 bases and at J to 4 bases, leaving 3 bases not matched to a gene. The CDR3 runs 13 residues. Germline V gene lookup returns CDR1 SGDLS and CDR2 YYNGEE. The CDR3 spells CASSDRGRETQYF. The CDR3 region has the DNA TGTGCCAGCAGCGATAGGGGGCGAGAGACCCAGTACTTC.

This chain joins TRBV6-5 and TRBJ2-7; TRBD1 matches at 9 bases. Germline V gene lookup returns CDR1 MNHEY and CDR2 SVGAGI. The J segment lost 1 base and the V segment lost 2 bases, leaving 3 bases of the junction unmatched. This CDR3 region has 15 residues. CDR3 protein: CASSYAGQGSYEQYF. The CDR3 coding sequence is TGTGCCAGCAGTTACGCAGGACAGGGGTCCTACGAGCAGTACTTC.

The chain combines TRBV5-1 with TRBJ2-3; TRBD2 aligns across 7 bases. This CDR3 comprises 14 residues. V lost 5 bases and J lost 6; bases outside the gene matches: 9. The germline CDR1 and CDR2 sequences are SGHRS and YFSETQ. The CDR3 region has the DNA TGCGCCAGCAGACTAGCGAATAACGGGGATACGCAGTATTTT. This sequence encodes CASRLANNGDTQYF.

The J gene is TRBJ2-1, the V gene TRBV5-4, with 11 bases aligning to TRBD2. With 4 bases clipped from V and 5 bases from J, the junction kept 8 bases outside the gene matches. The CDR3 loop spans 16 amino acids. CDR1 and CDR2 (germline): SGHNT, YYREEE (reference sequence). CDR3 DNA sequence: TGTGCCAGCAGCACCCTGACTAGCGGGAAAGACAATGAGCAGTTCTTC. Translated, it gives CASSTLTSGKDNEQFF.

Notes on this clone: Other DNA sequences of this sample code for an identical CDR3. The rearrangement joins TRBV9 to TRBJ2-1, with 8 positions matching TRBD2. There are 16 residues in the CDR3. From germline, CDR1 is SGDLS and CDR2 YYNGEE. V lost 3 bases to trimming and J lost 0 bases; unmatched junction nucleotides: 5. The CDR3 nucleotides read TGTGCCAGCAGCGCCTTAGCGGGAAGCTCCTACAATGAGCAGTTCTTC. It translates to CASSALAGSSYNEQFF.

This chain links TRBV18 with TRBJ2-4; D unresolved. V shed 3 bases and J shed 4 bases, with 16 bases lying between them. The CDR3 sequence is 16 residues long. Looked up from germline, CDR1 is KGHSH and CDR2 is LQKENI. The CDR3: CASSPQWAESKNIQYF. In DNA, the CDR3 is TGTGCCAGCTCACCCCAATGGGCAGAGTCGAAAAACATTCAGTACTTC.

The V gene is TRBV27, the J gene TRBJ1-3; 7 bases are a match to TRBD1. The ends lost 5 bases at V and 4 bases at J; junction bases unmatched: 8. Germline V gene data show CDR1 as MNHEY and CDR2 as SMNVEV (reference sequence). CDR3 size: 15 residues. The CDR3 DNA reads TGTGCCAGCAGTCCACTCAGGGGGGAAGGAAACACCATATATTTT. Translation: CASSPLRGEGNTIYF.

About this clone itself: At one boundary the junction diverges from the germline segment, which might be a read error. V gene TRBV28 combines with J gene TRBJ2-7; TRBD2 aligns across 7 bases. The CDR3 covers 15 residues. The V gene's germline CDR1 is MDHEN and CDR2 SYDVKM. This chain's CDR3 is CASSSFAGESSEQYF. DNA for the CDR3: TGTGCCAGCAGTTCCTTCGCGGGAGAGTCCTCCGAGCAGTACTTC. The whole variable domain, remainder taken from reference TRBV28 and TRBJ2-7, is DVKVTQSSRYLVKRTGEKVFLECVQDMDHENMFWYRQDPGLGLRLIYFSYDVKMKEKGDIPEGYSVSREKKERFSLILESASTNQTSMYLCASSSFAGESSEQYFGPGTRLTVT.

The CDR3 loop is CASSWGGEKLFF. The CDR3 DNA sequence: TGTGCCAGCAGTTGGGGCGGTGAAAAACTGTTTTTT. V usage is TRBV12-3 or TRBV12-4 and J usage is TRBJ1-4; TRBD1 might be the D (5 bases). V lost 4 bases and J 7 bases, leaving 7 bases between the germline ends. The CDR3 totals 12 residues.

The chain links TRBV24-1 to TRBJ2-1, with TRBD2 matching 9 bases. From germline, CDR1 is KGHDR and CDR2 SFDVKD. This CDR3 contains 14 residues. V shed 8 bases, J shed 0 bases, and the junction held 1 base outside the gene matches. Here the CDR3 reads CATNSGSSYNEQFF. For the CDR3, the DNA is TGTGCCACCAATAGCGGGAGCTCCTACAATGAGCAGTTCTTC.

The chain joins TRBV5-6 to TRBJ2-3; 9 bases map to TRBD1. V lost 4 bases and J lost 5; bases outside the gene matches: 5. The CDR3 length is 14 residues. CDR1 is SGHDT and CDR2 is YYEEEE in the germline V gene. The CDR3 region has the DNA TGTGCCAGCAGCCCCGGACAGGGGAGAGATACGCAGTATTTT. It yields the protein CASSPGQGRDTQYF.

The chain couples TRBV15 to TRBJ1-3; 8 bases match TRBD1. V was pared by 3 bases and J by 4 bases, with 11 bases of the junction left unmatched. The CDR3 runs to 17 residues. In germline, CDR1 is LNHNV, CDR2 YYDKDF (reference sequence). The CDR3 spells CATSSPRFRTGGNTIYF. For the CDR3, the DNA is TGTGCCACCAGCAGCCCACGGTTTAGGACAGGGGGAAACACCATATATTTT.

The genes are TRBV6-5 and TRBJ1-2, with D possibly being TRBD1 (6 bases). In germline, CDR1 is MNHEY, CDR2 SVGAGI. The CDR3 consists of 12 residues. Trimming removed 6 bases at V and 5 bases at J, with 10 bases between. The CDR3 here is CASRAQGYGYTF. CDR3 sequence (DNA): TGTGCCAGCAGGGCGCAGGGGTATGGCTACACCTTC.

As concerns this clone: At the DNA level, this CDR3 is encoded by other sequences in the same sample as well. The chain joins TRBV27 to TRBJ2-3, with TRBD2 as a possible D gene (5 bases). Trimming pared 5 bases from V and 1 base from J, leaving 7 bases between. CDR1 is MNHEY and CDR2 is SMNVEV in the germline V gene (reference sequence). The CDR3 runs to 13 residues. The CDR3 loop reads CASSLGGTDTQYF. The CDR3 DNA reads as TGTGCCAGCAGTCTCGGGGGCACAGATACGCAGTATTTT.

The chain combines TRBV25-1 with TRBJ2-7; possibly TRBD2 for D (6 bases). From germline, CDR1 is MGHDK and CDR2 SYGVNS. The CDR3 has 12 residues. Trimming cost V 6 bases and J 0 bases, with 6 bases left between them. CDR3 region: CASRRDSYEQYF. CDR3 in DNA: TGTGCCAGCAGGCGGGACTCCTACGAGCAGTACTTC.

CDR3: CASSEARRGQPQHF. The CDR3 nucleotides are TGTGCCAGCAGTGAAGCCCGGAGGGGTCAGCCCCAGCATTTT. The V gene is TRBV2, the J gene TRBJ1-5; a weak D match, TRBD1 (5 bases). Germline CDR1 reads SNHLY; CDR2 reads FYNNEI. V lost 0 bases and J lost 6, with 9 bases in between. There are 14 residues in the CDR3.

The chain has TRBV5-1 and TRBJ2-1; the match to TRBD2 covers 12 bases. The CDR3 is 15 amino acids. Germline assignment: CDR1 SGHRS and CDR2 YFSETQ. Germline trimming cut 4 bases from V and 6 bases from J; bases unmatched to any gene: 5. The CDR3 nucleotides are TGCGCCAGCAGCCCGGGGACTAGCGGGCCCAATGAGCAGTTCTTC. Its protein product is CASSPGTSGPNEQFF.

This chain's CDR3 is CASSQEGWGVRYYGYTF. The CDR3 nucleotides are TGCGCCAGCAGCCAAGAGGGGTGGGGGGTCCGATACTATGGCTACACCTTC. The chain carries TRBV4-1 and TRBJ1-2, with D possibly being TRBD1 (5 bases). The CDR3 is made up of 17 amino acids. The germline V and J ends were trimmed by 0 bases and 3 bases, with 17 bases remaining between them. The germline gives CDR1 MGHRA, CDR2 YSYEKL.